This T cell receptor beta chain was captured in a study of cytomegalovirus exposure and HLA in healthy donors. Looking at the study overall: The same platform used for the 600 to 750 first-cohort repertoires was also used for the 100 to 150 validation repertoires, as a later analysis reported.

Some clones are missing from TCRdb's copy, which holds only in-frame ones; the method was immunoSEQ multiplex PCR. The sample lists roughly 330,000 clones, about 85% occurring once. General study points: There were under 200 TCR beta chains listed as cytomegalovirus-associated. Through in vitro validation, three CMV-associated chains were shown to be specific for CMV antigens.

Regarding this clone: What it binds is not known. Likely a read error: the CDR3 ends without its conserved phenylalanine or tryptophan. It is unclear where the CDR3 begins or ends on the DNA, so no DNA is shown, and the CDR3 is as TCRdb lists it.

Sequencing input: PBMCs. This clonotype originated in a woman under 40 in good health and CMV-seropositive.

CDR3 region: CASSARLD. V gene TRBV9 combines with J gene TRBJ2-7. Germline assignment: CDR1 SGDLS and CDR2 YYNGEE. Both ends counted, the CDR3 spans 8 residues.